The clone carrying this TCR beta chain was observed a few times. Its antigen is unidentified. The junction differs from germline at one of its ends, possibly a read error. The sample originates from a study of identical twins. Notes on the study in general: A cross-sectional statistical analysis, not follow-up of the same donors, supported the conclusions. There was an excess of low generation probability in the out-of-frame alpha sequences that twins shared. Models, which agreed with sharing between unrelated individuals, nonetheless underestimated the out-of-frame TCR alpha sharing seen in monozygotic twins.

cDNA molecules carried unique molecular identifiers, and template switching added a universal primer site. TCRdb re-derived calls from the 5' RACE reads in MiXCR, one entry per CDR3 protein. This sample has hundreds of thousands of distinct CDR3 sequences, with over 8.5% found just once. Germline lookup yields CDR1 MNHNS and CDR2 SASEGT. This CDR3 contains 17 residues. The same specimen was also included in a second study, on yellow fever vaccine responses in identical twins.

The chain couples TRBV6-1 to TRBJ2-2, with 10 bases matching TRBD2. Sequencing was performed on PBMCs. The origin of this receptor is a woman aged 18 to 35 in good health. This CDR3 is CASSQLLAGYNNGELFF. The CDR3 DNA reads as TGTGCCAGCAGTCAACTACTAGCGGGGTACAACAACGGGGAGCTGTTTTTT.